The clone carrying this T cell receptor (beta chain) was seen a few times. Its antigen is still unknown. The data were obtained in a study of T cell responses to AZD1222 COVID-19 vaccine. About the study: Investigators merged groups given second doses at roughly 4 or roughly 12 weeks. Study outcomes and limitations: Targeting of unmutated variant regions was reportedly seen in nearly half of spike-specific TCRs. Baseline testing showed seropositivity in only a handful of AZD1222 recipients. It should be noted that donors were predominantly white British and more often female, and clonal diversity was possibly underestimated.

Clones were read by immunoSEQ multiplex PCR, and TCRdb kept only the in-frame ones, dropping some. Altogether 99,000 or so clones are present, roughly 92% being singletons, with the ten largest covering more than 4%. Germline CDR1 MDHEN, CDR2 SYDVKM. The CDR3 is 14 amino acids. V dropped 7 bases and J dropped 8 bases, with 17 bases sitting between them. The input for sequencing was peripheral blood, taken on day 0 of AZD1222 vaccination. This TCR was recovered from an adult in good health. V gene TRBV28 combines with J gene TRBJ2-2; D unresolved. CDR3 bases: TGTGCCAGCATCCGTGGTGAACGGCTTGGGGAGCTGTTTTTT. Translated, it gives CASIRGERLGELFF.